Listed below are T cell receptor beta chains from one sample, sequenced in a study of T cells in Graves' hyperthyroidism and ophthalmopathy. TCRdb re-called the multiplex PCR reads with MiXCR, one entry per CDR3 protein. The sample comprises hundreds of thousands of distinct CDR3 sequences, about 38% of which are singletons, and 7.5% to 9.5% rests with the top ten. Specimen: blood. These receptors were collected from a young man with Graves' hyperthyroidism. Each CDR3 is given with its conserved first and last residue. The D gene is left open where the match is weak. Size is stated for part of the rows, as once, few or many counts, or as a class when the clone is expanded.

CDR3 DNA: TGCGCCAGCAGGTCCCTAAGGGGTAGCAATCAGCCCCAGCATTTT; CDR3 protein: CASRSLRGSNQPQHF; D gene: -; J gene: TRBJ1-5; clone size: few; V gene: TRBV5-1
CDR3 DNA: TGTGCCAGCAGCTTTGGGACAGGGAACATCGGGGAGCTGTTTTTT; CDR3 protein: CASSFGTGNIGELFF; D gene: TRBD1; J gene: TRBJ2-2; clone size: -; V gene: TRBV7-9
CDR3 DNA: TGCGCCAGCGGGACTCTTGACTCCTACGAGCAGTACTTC; CDR3 protein: CASGTLDSYEQYF; D gene: -; J gene: TRBJ2-7; clone size: few; V gene: TRBV5-1
CDR3 DNA: TGTGCCAGCAGCTTAGGGGTTGGGGGCACCATATATTTT; CDR3 protein: CASSLGVGGTIYF; D gene: -; J gene: TRBJ1-3; clone size: -; V gene: TRBV7-8
CDR3 DNA: TGTGCCACCAGTGATACTAGCGGGACTAGTCAGGGTTTGGAGACCCAGTACTTC; CDR3 protein: CATSDTSGTSQGLETQYF; D gene: TRBD2; J gene: TRBJ2-5; clone size: -; V gene: TRBV24-1
CDR3 DNA: TGTGCCAGCCGTAAATCGACAGGGGGTTCCTACGAGCAGTACTTC; CDR3 protein: CASRKSTGGSYEQYF; D gene: TRBD1; J gene: TRBJ2-7; clone size: -; V gene: TRBV6-1
CDR3 DNA: TGTGCCAGCAGTGAACCGGGACAGGGGACCCAAGAGACCCAGCATTTT; CDR3 protein: CASSEPGQGTQETQHF; D gene: TRBD1; J gene: TRBJ1-5; clone size: once; V gene: TRBV2
CDR3 DNA: TGTGCCAGCAGCCGATGGGGTTCCCGCGACACTGAAGCTTTCTTT; CDR3 protein: CASSRWGSRDTEAFF; D gene: -; J gene: TRBJ1-1; clone size: few; V gene: TRBV7-2
CDR3 DNA: TGTGCCAGCAGCCCAGATCAGGGGGGCTACGAGCAGTACTTC; CDR3 protein: CASSPDQGGYEQYF; D gene: -; J gene: TRBJ2-7; clone size: -; V gene: TRBV5-1
CDR3 DNA: TGTGCCAGTGCGAGGGGTCCCACTGAAGCTTTCTTT; CDR3 protein: CASARGPTEAFF; D gene: -; J gene: TRBJ1-1; clone size: many; V gene: TRBV19
CDR3 DNA: TGTGCCAGCAGCGCCCGACTCGGAGGCCCCTACGAGCAGTACTTC; CDR3 protein: CASSARLGGPYEQYF; D gene: -; J gene: TRBJ2-7; clone size: -; V gene: TRBV5-1
CDR3 DNA: TGTGCCAGCAGCGAGACGGGGCGAACATACACCGGGGAGCTGTTTTTT; CDR3 protein: CASSETGRTYTGELFF; D gene: -; J gene: TRBJ2-2; clone size: few; V gene: TRBV5-1
CDR3 DNA: TGTGCCAGCACCACAGGGTTTGGGACCCAGTACTTC; CDR3 protein: CASTTGFGTQYF; D gene: -; J gene: TRBJ2-5; clone size: -; V gene: TRBV2
CDR3 DNA: TGTGCCAGCAGTCGACAGGGGGCTGAAAAACTGTTTTTT; CDR3 protein: CASSRQGAEKLFF; D gene: TRBD1; J gene: TRBJ1-4; clone size: -; V gene: TRBV12-3/TRBV12-4
CDR3 DNA: TGTGCCAGCAGCTTAAGGGCAGGGTCAAGCACAGATACGCAGTATTTT; CDR3 protein: CASSLRAGSSTDTQYF; D gene: -; J gene: TRBJ2-3; clone size: -; V gene: TRBV7-2
CDR3 DNA: TGTGCCAGCAGAGCCCCCGGGATTTCCTATGGCTACACCTTC; CDR3 protein: CASRAPGISYGYTF; D gene: -; J gene: TRBJ1-2; clone size: few; V gene: TRBV6-5
CDR3 DNA: TGTGCCAGCAGCTTAGCAAAGGGGATGGGGCAGTACTTC; CDR3 protein: CASSLAKGMGQYF; D gene: -; J gene: TRBJ2-7; clone size: few; V gene: TRBV7-2
CDR3 DNA: TGCAGCGCCCGGGGGGCAGGGGCGGAAGAGACCCAGTACTTC; CDR3 protein: CSARGAGAEETQYF; D gene: -; J gene: TRBJ2-5; clone size: -; V gene: TRBV29-1
CDR3 DNA: TGTGCCAGCAGCTTATCCGTGTTGACCCCTCCGGAGCAGTACTTC; CDR3 protein: CASSLSVLTPPEQYF; D gene: -; J gene: TRBJ2-7; clone size: few; V gene: TRBV7-2
CDR3 DNA: TGCAGCTTAGAGCGGGGCCCCTACGAGCAGTACTTC; CDR3 protein: CSLERGPYEQYF; D gene: TRBD2; J gene: TRBJ2-7; clone size: -; V gene: TRBV29-1
CDR3 DNA: TGTGCCAGCAGCTCGGGGGCAGGTAGTGGCGGCTACACCTTC; CDR3 protein: CASSSGAGSGGYTF; D gene: -; J gene: TRBJ1-2; clone size: -; V gene: TRBV5-4
CDR3 DNA: TGCGCCAGCAGCGCGGGAGTCCAAACGGGACCCCTCCACTTT; CDR3 protein: CASSAGVQTGPLHF; D gene: -; J gene: TRBJ1-6; clone size: many; V gene: TRBV10-1
CDR3 DNA: TGTGCCAGCAGCTTAGTCGCCCTAACCGTGGCCAACGTCCTGACTTTC; CDR3 protein: CASSLVALTVANVLTF; D gene: -; J gene: TRBJ2-6; clone size: -; V gene: TRBV7-6
CDR3 DNA: TGTGCCTCCAGCGTTAGTGTCCCGAACACTGAAGCTTTCTTT; CDR3 protein: CASSVSVPNTEAFF; D gene: -; J gene: TRBJ1-1; clone size: -; V gene: TRBV15
CDR3 DNA: TGTGCCAGCAGTTACTCACCGGGACAGAGGAATTCACCCCTCCACTTT; CDR3 protein: CASSYSPGQRNSPLHF; D gene: TRBD1; J gene: TRBJ1-6; clone size: few; V gene: TRBV12-3/TRBV12-4
CDR3 DNA: TGTGCCAGCAGCCTAAGCGACAGGGCGGTCACCGGGGAGCTGTTTTTT; CDR3 protein: CASSLSDRAVTGELFF; D gene: TRBD1; J gene: TRBJ2-2; clone size: -; V gene: TRBV2
CDR3 DNA: TGTGCCAGCAGCTTAAGGGGAAACCCCGACCCTCTGAGGACCCAGTACTTC; CDR3 protein: CASSLRGNPDPLRTQYF; D gene: -; J gene: TRBJ2-5; clone size: few; V gene: TRBV7-6
CDR3 DNA: TGTGCCACCGCTATCACAGATACGCAGTATTTT; CDR3 protein: CATAITDTQYF; D gene: -; J gene: TRBJ2-3; clone size: few; V gene: TRBV24-1
CDR3 DNA: TGTGCCAGCAGCGACGCTCCGGACGCTGAAGCTTTCTTT; CDR3 protein: CASSDAPDAEAFF; D gene: -; J gene: TRBJ1-1; clone size: -; V gene: TRBV9
CDR3 DNA: TGCAGCGTTGAGAGGAATCGTGAAGAGACCCAGTACTTC; CDR3 protein: CSVERNREETQYF; D gene: -; J gene: TRBJ2-5; clone size: few; V gene: TRBV29-1
CDR3 DNA: TGTGCCAGCAGCCCTAGCGGGGGGCTACAAGAGACCCAGTACTTC; CDR3 protein: CASSPSGGLQETQYF; D gene: TRBD2; J gene: TRBJ2-5; clone size: many; V gene: TRBV7-9
CDR3 DNA: TGTGCCAGCAGCTTAGAGGAGACAGTTTCTGGCGAGCAGTACTTC; CDR3 protein: CASSLEETVSGEQYF; D gene: -; J gene: TRBJ2-7; clone size: -; V gene: TRBV7-9
CDR3 DNA: TGCGCCAGCAGTTCAGGGGCGGGAGAAGCTTTCTTT; CDR3 protein: CASSSGAGEAFF; D gene: -; J gene: TRBJ1-1; clone size: -; V gene: TRBV5-1
CDR3 DNA: TGTGCCACCAGCGCGTACTACAATGAGCAGTTCTTC; CDR3 protein: CATSAYYNEQFF; D gene: -; J gene: TRBJ2-1; clone size: -; V gene: TRBV15
CDR3 DNA: TGTGCCAGCAGGCTTCGGGGGACAGGCAATCATGGCTACACCTTC; CDR3 protein: CASRLRGTGNHGYTF; D gene: TRBD1; J gene: TRBJ1-2; clone size: many; V gene: TRBV12-3/TRBV12-4
CDR3 DNA: TGCAGTGCTCCACAGACCTACGAGCAGTACTTC; CDR3 protein: CSAPQTYEQYF; D gene: -; J gene: TRBJ2-7; clone size: many; V gene: TRBV20-1
CDR3 DNA: TGTGCCAGCAGTCAGGGGTACAATGAGCAGTTCTTC; CDR3 protein: CASSQGYNEQFF; D gene: -; J gene: TRBJ2-1; clone size: -; V gene: TRBV12-3/TRBV12-4
CDR3 DNA: TGTGCCAGCAGCCTTTGGGTCAGAGGCGATGGAAACACCATATATTTT; CDR3 protein: CASSLWVRGDGNTIYF; D gene: -; J gene: TRBJ1-3; clone size: few; V gene: TRBV7-2
CDR3 DNA: TGCAGTGCTCCGCGCCTTGGGGGTACCAATCAGCCCCAGCATTTT; CDR3 protein: CSAPRLGGTNQPQHF; D gene: -; J gene: TRBJ1-5; clone size: -; V gene: TRBV20-1
CDR3 DNA: TGTGCCAGCAGCCCGACAGGGGCAACTAATGAAAAACTGTTTTTT; CDR3 protein: CASSPTGATNEKLFF; D gene: TRBD1; J gene: TRBJ1-4; clone size: few; V gene: TRBV7-9
CDR3 DNA: TGTGCCAGCAGCGTAGGTTCCTTCTCCTACGAGCAGTACTTC; CDR3 protein: CASSVGSFSYEQYF; D gene: -; J gene: TRBJ2-7; clone size: many; V gene: TRBV9
CDR3 DNA: TGCAGTGCTAGAGCCGGGATAAACGAGCAGTACTTC; CDR3 protein: CSARAGINEQYF; D gene: -; J gene: TRBJ2-7; clone size: few; V gene: TRBV20-1
CDR3 DNA: TGTGCCAGTTCTGCCAGCAGAGGCCAAGAGACCCAGTACTTC; CDR3 protein: CASSASRGQETQYF; D gene: -; J gene: TRBJ2-5; clone size: -; V gene: TRBV19
CDR3 DNA: TGCGCCAGCAGCACCGCGAAGGGATACGAGCAGTACTTC; CDR3 protein: CASSTAKGYEQYF; D gene: -; J gene: TRBJ2-7; clone size: -; V gene: TRBV4-1
CDR3 DNA: TGTGCCAGCAGCAACCGAGGAGAAGGGCGCGGCTACACCTTC; CDR3 protein: CASSNRGEGRGYTF; D gene: -; J gene: TRBJ1-2; clone size: many; V gene: TRBV9
CDR3 DNA: TGTGCCACCAGTGCTGGCAGGGGGAGCGAGCAGCCCCAGCATTTT; CDR3 protein: CATSAGRGSEQPQHF; D gene: TRBD1; J gene: TRBJ1-5; clone size: -; V gene: TRBV24-1
CDR3 DNA: TGTGCCAGCAGTGAGTTCGGGGCGAACACTGAAGCTTTCTTT; CDR3 protein: CASSEFGANTEAFF; D gene: -; J gene: TRBJ1-1; clone size: many; V gene: TRBV25-1
CDR3 DNA: TGCGCCAGCAGCGGCCAGAACAGGGGGACCGGGGAGCAGTACTTC; CDR3 protein: CASSGQNRGTGEQYF; D gene: TRBD1; J gene: TRBJ2-7; clone size: -; V gene: TRBV5-1
CDR3 DNA: TGTGCCAGCATCAGATCCGAGACCCAGTACTTC; CDR3 protein: CASIRSETQYF; D gene: -; J gene: TRBJ2-5; clone size: -; V gene: TRBV6-1
CDR3 DNA: TGTGCCAGCAGCTTAGCGGGGCTGGACTATGGCTACACCTTC; CDR3 protein: CASSLAGLDYGYTF; D gene: -; J gene: TRBJ1-2; clone size: few; V gene: TRBV7-9
CDR3 DNA: TGTGCCAGCAGTGGTCCTGCCTCTACGGAAGCTTTCTTT; CDR3 protein: CASSGPASTEAFF; D gene: -; J gene: TRBJ1-1; clone size: -; V gene: TRBV6-1
CDR3 DNA: TGTGCCAGCACCTCTGGGACAGGGGGTGGTGAGCAGTACTTC; CDR3 protein: CASTSGTGGGEQYF; D gene: TRBD1; J gene: TRBJ2-7; clone size: -; V gene: TRBV2
CDR3 DNA: TGTGCCAGCAGCCCCCCTGGGACAGGGATAAACTATGGCTACACCTTC; CDR3 protein: CASSPPGTGINYGYTF; D gene: TRBD1; J gene: TRBJ1-2; clone size: many; V gene: TRBV9